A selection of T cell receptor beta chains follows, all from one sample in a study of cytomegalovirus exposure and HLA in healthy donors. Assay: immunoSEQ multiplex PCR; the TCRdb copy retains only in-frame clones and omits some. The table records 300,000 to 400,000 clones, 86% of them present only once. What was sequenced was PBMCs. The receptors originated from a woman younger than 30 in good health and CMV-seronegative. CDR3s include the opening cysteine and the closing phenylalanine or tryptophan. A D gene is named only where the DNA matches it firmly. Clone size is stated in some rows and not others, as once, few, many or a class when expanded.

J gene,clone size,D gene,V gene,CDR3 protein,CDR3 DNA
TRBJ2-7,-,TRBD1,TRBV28,CASSWSGTGYHEQYF,TGTGCCAGCAGTTGGTCCGGGACAGGGTACCACGAGCAGTACTTC
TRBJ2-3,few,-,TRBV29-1,CSVLALTDTQYF,TGCAGCGTTCTAGCGCTTACAGATACGCAGTATTTT
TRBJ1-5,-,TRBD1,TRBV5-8,CASSLRRDSIWPQHF,TGTGCCAGCAGCTTGCGGCGGGACAGTATTTGGCCCCAGCATTTT
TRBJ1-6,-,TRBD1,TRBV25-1,CASSEYLTPGGNISPLHF,TGTGCCAGCAGTGAATACCTAACCCCAGGGGGGAACATTTCACCCCTCCACTTT
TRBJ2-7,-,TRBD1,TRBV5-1,CASSPRDRVYEQYF,TGCGCCAGCAGCCCTCGGGACAGGGTATACGAGCAGTACTTC
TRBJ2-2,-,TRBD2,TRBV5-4,CASSLASSGPTGELFF,TGTGCCAGCAGCTTGGCGTCTAGCGGACCCACCGGGGAGCTGTTTTTT
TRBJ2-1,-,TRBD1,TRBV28,CASSLGQGPDEQFF,TGTGCCAGCAGTTTAGGACAGGGGCCTGATGAGCAGTTCTTC
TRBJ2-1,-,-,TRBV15,CATSSLLTKSSYNEQFF,TGTGCCACCAGCAGCCTTCTAACCAAAAGCTCCTACAATGAGCAGTTCTTC
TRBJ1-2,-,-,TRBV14,CASSQDGRFGSGPYGYTF,TGTGCCAGCAGCCAAGATGGTCGCTTCGGCAGCGGGCCGTATGGCTACACCTTC
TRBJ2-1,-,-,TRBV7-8,CAIRGVEGPWNEQFF,TGTGCCATCCGAGGGGTGGAGGGCCCCTGGAATGAGCAGTTCTTC
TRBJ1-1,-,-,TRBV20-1,CSVTRDTEAFF,TGCAGTGTCACTCGGGACACTGAAGCTTTCTTT
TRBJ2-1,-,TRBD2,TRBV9,CASSDGTSGRVREQFF,TGTGCCAGCAGCGATGGGACTAGCGGGAGGGTCCGTGAGCAGTTCTTC
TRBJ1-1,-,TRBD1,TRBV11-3,CASGQGRNTEAFF,TGTGCCAGCGGACAGGGAAGGAACACTGAAGCTTTCTTT
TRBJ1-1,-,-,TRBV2,CASRRGNTEAFF,TGTGCCAGCAGACGGGGGAACACTGAAGCTTTCTTT
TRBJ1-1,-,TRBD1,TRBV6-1,CASRDRGGGTEAFF,TGTGCCAGCAGGGACAGGGGAGGAGGCACTGAAGCTTTCTTT
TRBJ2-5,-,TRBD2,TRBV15,CATSPGGGRDQETQYF,TGTGCCACCAGCCCCGGGGGGGGACGGGACCAAGAGACCCAGTACTTC
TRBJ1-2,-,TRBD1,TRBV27,CASSSRDRPFWGYTF,TGTGCCAGCAGCAGCCGGGACAGGCCCTTTTGGGGCTACACCTTC
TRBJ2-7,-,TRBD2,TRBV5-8,CASSLALLAEISYEQYF,TGTGCCAGCAGCTTGGCCTTACTAGCGGAGATCTCCTACGAGCAGTACTTC
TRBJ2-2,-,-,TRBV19,CASIDMQSGELFF,TGTGCCAGTATTGACATGCAGTCCGGGGAGCTGTTTTTT
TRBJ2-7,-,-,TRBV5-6,CASSLATGVSGYEQYF,TGTGCCAGCAGCTTGGCTACGGGGGTTAGTGGTTACGAGCAGTACTTC
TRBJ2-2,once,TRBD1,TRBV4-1,CASSQGDRTGELFF,TGCGCCAGCAGCCAAGGGGACAGGACCGGGGAGCTGTTTTTT
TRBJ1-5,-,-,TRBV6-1,CASSEVQGQPQHF,TGTGCCAGCAGTGAAGTACAGGGTCAGCCCCAGCATTTT
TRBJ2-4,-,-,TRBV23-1,CASSLREFKNIQYF,TGCGCCAGCAGCCTCAGGGAATTCAAAAACATTCAGTACTTC
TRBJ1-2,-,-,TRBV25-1,CASSAGGLIVYGYTF,TGTGCCAGCAGTGCAGGAGGGTTGATTGTCTATGGCTACACCTTC
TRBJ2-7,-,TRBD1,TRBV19,CASSAGQGKAYEQYF,TGTGCCAGTAGTGCGGGACAGGGCAAGGCCTACGAGCAGTACTTC
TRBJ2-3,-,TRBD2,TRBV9,CASSVSGGTDTQYF,TGTGCCAGCAGCGTGAGCGGGGGTACAGATACGCAGTATTTT
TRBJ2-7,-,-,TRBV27,CASSLGLRSYEQYF,TGTGCCAGCAGTTTAGGACTGCGCTCCTACGAGCAGTACTTC
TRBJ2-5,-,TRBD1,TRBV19,CASSMWDSWETQYF,TGTGCCAGTAGTATGTGGGACAGTTGGGAGACCCAGTACTTC
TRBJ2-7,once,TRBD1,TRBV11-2,CASSRPGTGNEQYF,TGTGCCAGCAGTCGTCCCGGGACAGGGAACGAGCAGTACTTC
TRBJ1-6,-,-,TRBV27,CASSSPGVNSPLHF,TGTGCCAGCAGCTCCCCAGGGGTAAATTCACCCCTCCACTTT
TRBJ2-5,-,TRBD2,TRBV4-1,CASSRTSGETQYF,TGCGCCAGCAGCCGGACTAGCGGGGAGACCCAGTACTTC
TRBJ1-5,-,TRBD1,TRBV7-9,CASSTQGGSNQPQHF,TGTGCCAGCAGCACACAGGGGGGTAGCAATCAGCCCCAGCATTTT
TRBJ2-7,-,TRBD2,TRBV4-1,CASSQDLAGALYEQYF,TGCGCCAGCAGCCAAGACCTAGCGGGAGCCCTCTACGAGCAGTACTTC
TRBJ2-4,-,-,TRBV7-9,CASSLDGGWGAKNIQYF,TGTGCCAGCAGCTTAGATGGAGGATGGGGAGCCAAAAACATTCAGTACTTC
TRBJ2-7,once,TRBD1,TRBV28,CAAGGYEQYF,TGTGCTGCAGGGGGTTACGAGCAGTACTTC
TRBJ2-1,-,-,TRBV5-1,CASKEGPQNEQFF,TGCGCCAGCAAGGAGGGGCCCCAGAATGAGCAGTTCTTC
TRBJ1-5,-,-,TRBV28,CASSHRMGATQPQHF,TGTGCCAGCAGCCACAGAATGGGGGCGACTCAGCCCCAGCATTTT
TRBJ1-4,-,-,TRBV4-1,CASSQDPSQGSGEKLFF,TGCGCCAGCAGCCAAGATCCCTCGCAGGGGAGCGGTGAAAAACTGTTTTTT
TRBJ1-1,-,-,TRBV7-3,CASSLDSNTEAFF,TGTGCCAGCAGCTTGGACAGTAACACTGAAGCTTTCTTT
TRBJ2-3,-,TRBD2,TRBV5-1,CASSPGGSTDTQYF,TGCGCCAGCAGCCCCGGGGGGAGCACAGATACGCAGTATTTT
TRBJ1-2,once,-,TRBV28,CASRPPVSQRGYTF,TGTGCCAGCAGGCCCCCGGTGAGCCAGCGGGGCTACACCTTC
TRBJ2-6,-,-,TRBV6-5,CASRKGSGANVLTF,TGTGCCAGCAGAAAGGGGTCTGGGGCCAACGTCCTGACTTTC
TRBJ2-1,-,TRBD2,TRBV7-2,CASSLLAGGGNEQFF,TGTGCCAGCAGCTTGTTAGCGGGAGGCGGGAATGAGCAGTTCTTC
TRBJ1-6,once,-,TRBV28,CASSLPGAGSPLHF,TGTGCCAGCAGTTTACCAGGGGCCGGTTCACCCCTCCACTTT
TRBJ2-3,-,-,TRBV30,CAWSVYTDTQYF,TGTGCCTGGAGTGTTTACACAGATACGCAGTATTTT
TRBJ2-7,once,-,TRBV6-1,CASSEDATPEEQYF,TGTGCCAGCAGTGAAGACGCCACCCCGGAGGAGCAGTACTTC